This TCR beta chain originates from a study of vaccination and CD4 T cells after COVID-19. Indicated treatment: roughly 11-day PBMC culture with coronavirus spike peptide pools or control peptides (ViraFEST assay). About this clonotype: Its cognate antigen is unknown.

Once obtained from cultured CD4+ T cells, the DNA was sequenced using the Oncomine TCR Beta short-read assay. TCRdb analysed the PCR reads with MiXCR anew, one entry per CDR3 protein. The table shows about 22,000 distinct CDR3 sequences, with less than 80% occurring only once. Trimming left V 0 bases short and J 2 bases short, with 13 bases between. Per germline, CDR1 SNHLY and CDR2 FYNNEI. The CDR3 covers 16 residues. The sequence derives from a human donor who received a COVID-19 vaccine. The chain has TRBV2 and TRBJ2-5; no clear D gene. The sequences come from CD4+ T cells from blood, cultured in vitro, collected before SARS-CoV-2 vaccination. The CDR3 region has the DNA TGTGCCAGCAGTGAAGCGCTTGGGCGGAATCAAGAGACCCAGTACTTC. Amino acids: CASSEALGRNQETQYF.